This entry is about one T cell receptor (beta chain). Its antigen is still unknown. The input lacks base qualities; no much larger clone sits a single base away. The sample originates from a study of shared clonotypes between healthy human individuals (TCRdb year 2020). About the full investigation: Three men and two women, aged 18 to 49 years, made up the cohort. For each donor, CD4 naive and CD4 memory were each run on three plates, CD8 naive on two plates, and CD8 memory on one plate. The study deeply sequenced blood TCR repertoires of 5 or 6 healthy adults to estimate repertoire size and the extent of clonotype sharing between individuals. To increase sequencing depth and limit assay-specific biases, TCR repertoire library preparation and sequencing were carried out by different laboratories using diverse techniques. Leukapheresis yielded between about 0.85 and 10 billion PBMCs per donor.

Donors were healthy HIV-negative adults with no recently reported acute infections or vaccinations. All donors were Caucasian adults living in Nashville, Tennessee, USA. CD4+ T cells were enriched by magnetic negative selection, after which naive cells were positively selected on CD45RA and the negative fraction was taken as the memory subset. Blood was collected by leukapheresis, and PBMCs were isolated by Ficoll-Histopaque density gradient centrifugation and then cryopreserved in liquid nitrogen vapor phase. Analytical flow cytometry was used to check the purity and quantity of each magnetically sorted T cell population. Genomic DNA was isolated from every sorted fraction and measured by UV absorbance on a Nanodrop 2000c. Using the deep immunoSEQ assay, multiplex PCR amplified TCR CDR3 regions from genomic DNA. Extracted genomic DNA from each cell subset was spread evenly across all wells of several immunoSEQ 96-well plates, with each plate serving as a replicate. For sorted subsets, approximately 210 ng of genomic DNA, equivalent to around 30,000 T cell genomes, went into each replicate PCR. The purified libraries were quantified using a Qubit 3.0 fluorometer, sized with a Bioanalyzer 2100, and then quantified again using the KAPA Library Quantification kit. Every immunoSEQ 96-well plate was sequenced on a dedicated single-read 150-cycle Illumina NextSeq 550 flow cell. Regarding the original processing steps: Because the immunoSEQ output held only junctional sequences and lacked quality scores, the filtering could not match the filtering applied to full-length reads. To assign V/J genes and CDR3, sequences were annotated against IMGT germline references using PyIR, a Python wrapper for IgBLAST v1.9. Reads were filtered out if the reads had weak V/J assignments (E-value above 1e-6), no CDR3, stop codons, out-of-frame junctions, or ambiguous translated residues. V3J clonotypes were defined by identical inferred V gene, J gene, and CDR3 amino acid sequence. Percentage overlap between repertoires was computed as shared unique clonotypes divided by the size of the smaller repertoire. Repertoire richness was assessed with RTK rarefaction, the Chao1 estimator, and Recon v2.1 estimates of unobserved clonotypes. OLGA was used to compute generation probabilities for all TCRbeta clonotypes that the gDNA method yielded from a handful of donors. This immuneACCESS table, as held by TCRdb, lists in-frame sequences with V and J called but not all clones. Of the missing ones, under half trace to an unresolved V gene in checked studies; the others have no known cause. V, J and clone size reflect that table, while D and trimming were determined from the DNA. The sample data list 330,000 or so clones, and 70% to 75% of these were observed just once. About 9.4% of the sample is held by the ten biggest clonotypes.

CDR1 and CDR2 are read off the germline V gene as SGHNT and YENEEA. The CDR3 runs 13 amino acids, cysteine and phenylalanine included. The kept DNA is CDR3 alone, 39 bases in frame from the first base. Cut back by 5 bases and 3 bases, the V and J ends lie 10 bases apart. Study-wide conclusions, independent of this receptor: Only blood was sampled, and tissue TCR repertoires likely differ from those in blood. Even with the large sequencing depth, rarefaction of the sorted-subset datasets indicated that sequencing was incomplete. Sharing across four donors was observed for roughly 5.4% of naive CD4, less than 4% of naive CD8, over 2% of memory CD4, and roughly 0.43% of memory CD8 clonotypes. Higher generation probabilities were observed for clonotypes shared by all four sorted-subset donors than for non-shared clonotypes. Naive subsets generally had larger estimated clonotype richness than memory subsets did. The genetic and exposure-history diversity represented was limited by the small number of donors. Pairwise subsampling indicated that sequencing depth was expected to affect the degree of clonotype sharing among donors.

Sequenced input: memory CD4+ T cells sorted from blood. The cell subset or site label corresponds to: CD45RA-negative fraction. The clonotype originates from a man aged 25-40 years in good health. The chain links TRBV11-3 with TRBJ1-1, with no reliable assignment of the D segment. The base sequence is TGTGCCAGCAGCCAAATACCTGACACTGAAGCTTTCTTT. This gives the protein CASSQIPDTEAFF.